This is a list of T cell receptor beta chains from one sample in a study of blood T cells in healthy people across ages. TCRdb redid the calling of the 5' RACE reads with MiXCR, one entry per CDR3 protein. Of around 500,000 distinct CDR3 sequences listed, roughly a quarter are singletons. These same records also appear under a second study, on T cells of mothers and their children.

Input material: blood. Receptors were obtained from a boy younger than 10 in good health. The CDR3 runs from the conserved cysteine through the conserved F or W. A D gene is named only where the DNA matches it firmly. A clone size is listed for some rows: how often the clone was seen (once, few, many), or a class if it is expanded.

TRBV7-9	15	-	-	TRBJ2-6	TGTGCCAGCACTGGACCTGGTTCTGGGGCCAACGTCCTGACTTTC	CASTGPGSGANVLTF
TRBV7-2	18	-	-	TRBJ2-6	TGTGCCAGCAGCACCAGACGGATTGTCTACTCTGGGGCCAACGTCCTGACTTTC	CASSTRRIVYSGANVLTF
TRBV30	13	TRBD1	-	TRBJ1-2	TGTGCCTGCCGGGACAGGAATAAATATGGCTACACCTTC	CACRDRNKYGYTF
TRBV9	15	-	few	TRBJ2-2	TGTGCCAGCAGGTCAGGGGCTAGCGGAACCGGGGAGCTGTTTTTT	CASRSGASGTGELFF
TRBV9	15	TRBD2	few	TRBJ2-3	TGTGCCAGCAGCGTAAGCGGGGGGGTAGCTGATACGCAGTATTTT	CASSVSGGVADTQYF
TRBV7-2	13	-	few	TRBJ2-1	TGTGCCAGCAGCTTTGACGGCAGCAATGAGCAGTTCTTC	CASSFDGSNEQFF
TRBV7-2	15	-	-	TRBJ2-3	TGTGCCAGCAGGGTGGACTCGCCCCTCACAGATACGCAGTATTTT	CASRVDSPLTDTQYF
TRBV7-9	14	-	-	TRBJ2-7	TGTGCCAGCAGTTCCTATACGCGGTCCTACGAGCAGTACTTC	CASSSYTRSYEQYF
TRBV20-1	15	TRBD2	-	TRBJ2-7	TGCAGTGCTAGACCAACCGGGACTAGCCTTTCCGAGCAGTACTTC	CSARPTGTSLSEQYF
TRBV7-8	13	TRBD1	few	TRBJ2-5	TGTGCCGGCAGCTTCGACAGGGGGGAGACCCAGTACTTC	CAGSFDRGETQYF
TRBV20-1	15	TRBD2	few	TRBJ2-3	TGCAGTGCTGTTACTAGCGGCCTACCCACAGATACGCAGTATTTT	CSAVTSGLPTDTQYF
TRBV9	14	-	-	TRBJ2-1	TGTGCCAGCAGCGTAGGGTGGCCACCCAATGAGCAGTTCTTC	CASSVGWPPNEQFF
TRBV7-9	16	TRBD1	few	TRBJ1-2	TGTGCCAGCAGCTTAGGTGGCGGACAGGGACTCTATGGCTACACCTTC	CASSLGGGQGLYGYTF
TRBV2	16	TRBD1	-	TRBJ1-2	TGTGCCAGCAGTGCATACACAGGGGGCAGCAGGGATGGCTACACCTTC	CASSAYTGGSRDGYTF
TRBV10-3	12	-	-	TRBJ2-1	TGTGCCATCAGCGCCTCCAACAATGAGCAGTTCTTC	CAISASNNEQFF
TRBV29-1	16	TRBD1	few	TRBJ2-6	TGCAGCGTTGAGGAGGACAGGGGTAATGGGGCCAACGTCCTGACTTTC	CSVEEDRGNGANVLTF
TRBV9	18	-	-	TRBJ2-2	TGTGCCAGCAGCGTAGGCGGTATGGTGACTCGTTCGACCGGGGAGCTGTTTTTT	CASSVGGMVTRSTGELFF
TRBV15	13	-	-	TRBJ1-4	TGTGCCACCAGCGCGGGGGTTGATGAAAAACTGTTTTTT	CATSAGVDEKLFF
TRBV5-1	15	TRBD2	-	TRBJ2-7	TGCGCCAGCAGCTTGGGCGGGGGATCAGTTTACGAGCAGTACTTC	CASSLGGGSVYEQYF
TRBV18	15	TRBD2	-	TRBJ2-1	TGTGCCAGCTCACCTTGGGGGACTAGCGGCCCAGAGCAGTTCTTC	CASSPWGTSGPEQFF
TRBV29-1	9	-	-	TRBJ1-1	TGCAGCGCCGGACAGGAAGCTTTCTTT	CSAGQEAFF
TRBV12-3/TRBV12-4	14	TRBD2	-	TRBJ2-7	TGTGCCAGCAGGGGACTAGCGGGACCCTACGAGCAGTACTTC	CASRGLAGPYEQYF
TRBV29-1	12	-	-	TRBJ2-5	TGCAGCGTTGGGACGGAGCGCGGGACCCAGTACTTC	CSVGTERGTQYF
TRBV20-1	13	-	few	TRBJ2-7	TGCAGTGCTAGAGAACGGACTGGCTACGAGCAGTACTTC	CSARERTGYEQYF
TRBV20-1	15	-	few	TRBJ1-4	TGCAGTGCTAGAGGACGGGCAGCCACTAATGAAAAACTGTTTTTT	CSARGRAATNEKLFF
TRBV10-3	14	TRBD1	-	TRBJ2-7	TGTGCCATCAGTGACACAGGACAGGGTTACGAGCAGTACTTC	CAISDTGQGYEQYF
TRBV28	14	-	-	TRBJ2-1	TGTGCCAGCAGTTTGTTCTACGAGGGGGGTAGGCAGTTCTTC	CASSLFYEGGRQFF
TRBV9	17	-	-	TRBJ2-7	TGTGCCAGCAGTCGCCCCGGGGCTTCATTGAGCTCCTACGAGCAGTACTTC	CASSRPGASLSSYEQYF
TRBV12-5	14	-	-	TRBJ2-7	TGTGCTAGTGGTTTGTCGGGACATCTCTACGAGCAGTACTTC	CASGLSGHLYEQYF
TRBV12-3/TRBV12-4	15	-	-	TRBJ1-4	TGTGCCAGCAGTTTCGTGGGGGCTAGGGATGAAAAACTGTTTTTT	CASSFVGARDEKLFF
TRBV13	16	TRBD1	few	TRBJ2-4	TGTGCCAGCAGCTTAGTGAGACAGGGGACCAAAAACATTCAGTACTTC	CASSLVRQGTKNIQYF
TRBV3-1	12	-	-	TRBJ2-1	TGTGCCAGCAGCCAAGAGTTCGGGGAGCAGTTCTTC	CASSQEFGEQFF
TRBV6-5	13	-	-	TRBJ2-5	TGTGCCAGCAGTTTCCGGGACCGAGAGACCCAGTACTTC	CASSFRDRETQYF
TRBV10-3	15	TRBD1	few	TRBJ2-1	TGTGCCATCAGTGGACCGGGACAGGGCGACAATGAGCAGTTCTTC	CAISGPGQGDNEQFF
TRBV29-1	13	TRBD1	few	TRBJ2-5	TGCAGCGTAGGGAACAGGGGGCGAGAGACCCAGTACTTC	CSVGNRGRETQYF
TRBV15	19	TRBD1	-	TRBJ1-2	TGTGCCACCAGCAGAGATCTAGGACAGGGGGCGAGATCCTCAAATGGCTACACCTTC	CATSRDLGQGARSSNGYTF
TRBV5-4	17	-	-	TRBJ2-6	TGTGCCAGCAGCTTGGGAAGTAGGGGAGCTGGGGCCAACGTCCTGACTTTC	CASSLGSRGAGANVLTF
TRBV12-3/TRBV12-4	13	-	-	TRBJ2-4	TGTGCCAGCAGTTGGCAGGGTGGTAGCATTCAGTACTTC	CASSWQGGSIQYF
TRBV6-5	14	-	-	TRBJ2-7	TGTGCCAGCAGCCGTGGGACGGATTCCTACGAGCAGTACTTC	CASSRGTDSYEQYF
TRBV5-1	14	-	few	TRBJ2-5	TGCGCCAGCAGCATGCGGGACGGTGAAGAGACCCAGTACTTC	CASSMRDGEETQYF
TRBV5-1	13	-	-	TRBJ2-7	TGCGCCAGCAGCTTGGCGACACGGGACGAGCAGTACTTC	CASSLATRDEQYF
TRBV12-3/TRBV12-4	19	TRBD1	few	TRBJ2-4	TGTGCCAGCAGCCCCGGGACAGGCACCGAGGGTCGGAGGAAAAACATTCAGTACTTC	CASSPGTGTEGRRKNIQYF
TRBV9	13	-	-	TRBJ2-5	TGTGCCAGCAGCGTAGCCGAACCGGGGACCCAGTACTTC	CASSVAEPGTQYF
TRBV7-2	15	TRBD1	-	TRBJ1-2	TGTGCCAGCAGCCCGGGACAGGGGGAGAACTATGGCTACACCTTC	CASSPGQGENYGYTF
TRBV10-3	12	-	few	TRBJ2-4	TGTGCCATCAGTGGAGACAGAAACATTCAGTACTTC	CAISGDRNIQYF
TRBV10-2	13	TRBD2	-	TRBJ2-7	TGCGCCACCGGACTAGCGGATTACTACGAGCAGTACTTC	CATGLADYYEQYF
TRBV19	16	TRBD1	few	TRBJ1-5	TGTGCCAGTAGTATAGGCAGCAGGGGGCAAGATCAGCCCCAGCATTTT	CASSIGSRGQDQPQHF
TRBV12-3/TRBV12-4	13	TRBD1	few	TRBJ1-1	TGTGCCAGCAGGATGACAGGGTACGCTGAAGCTTTCTTT	CASRMTGYAEAFF
TRBV7-2	14	TRBD1	few	TRBJ2-7	TGTGCCAGCAGCTCCCACAGGGGCTCCTACGAGCAGTACTTC	CASSSHRGSYEQYF
TRBV5-8	14	-	few	TRBJ2-5	TGTGCCAGCAGCCCACGGGCCGGCCAAGAGACCCAGTACTTC	CASSPRAGQETQYF
TRBV15	18	-	-	TRBJ2-2	TGTGCCACCAGCGGAGGTCCCGAAGCGGTGGCGGGCACCGGGGAGCTGTTTTTT	CATSGGPEAVAGTGELFF
TRBV18	12	TRBD2	once	TRBJ2-5	TGTGCCAGCTCACCGGCCGGGACTAGCGCCTTTTTC	CASSPAGTSAFF
TRBV5-1	14	TRBD2	many	TRBJ2-3	TGCGCCAGCAGCCCGGGACTAGGAAGAGATACGCAGTATTTT	CASSPGLGRDTQYF